Described below is a single TCR beta chain sequence and its context. The antigen remains unidentified. This sample also contains other DNA sequences that code for the same CDR3. Measured with immunoSEQ multiplex PCR; TCRdb has only the in-frame clones, and not every one. There are millions of clones in the sample; around nine tenths occur only once, and around 0.14% lies in the top ten. V lost 2 bases, J lost 4 bases, and 7 bases lay in between. Germline V gene data show CDR1 as SGHTS and CDR2 as YDEGEE. The CDR3 length is 12 residues. This sample is part of a study of shared clonotypes between healthy human individuals. Overall study findings and caveats: Sampling used blood alone; tissue repertoires probably differ.

This TCR derives from a man younger than 35 in good health. The sample taken for sequencing was naive CD4+ T cells sorted from blood. Stated subset: CD45RA+ positively selected. This chain links TRBV5-8 with TRBJ2-7; TRBD1 might be the D (6 bases). The CDR3 reads CASSLQGYEQYF. DNA of the CDR3: TGTGCCAGCAGCTTACAGGGTTACGAGCAGTACTTC.